The 8 T cell receptor beta chains in this list originate from one sample, sequenced in a study of T-cell memory formation after mild COVID-19. TCRdb recomputed calls from the 5' RACE reads with MiXCR, one row per CDR3 protein. The sample holds a few hundred thousand distinct CDR3 sequences, around 25% seen once. Material for sequencing was PBMCs or a T cell subset sorted from them (not recorded which). The receptor set was obtained from an adult woman who had mild COVID-19 (a few samples of this study predate the infection). Cell type and time point are not known.

The rearrangement uses TRBV24-1 and TRBJ2-1; 8 nucleotides line up with TRBD1. Germline V gene sequence: CDR1 KGHDR, CDR2 SFDVKD. The V and J ends lost 5 bases and 7 bases, in that order; junction bases with no gene match: 6. The length of the CDR3 is 14 residues. CDR3 bases: TGTGCCACCAGTGGGCAGGGGGCAAGGAATGAGCAGTTCTTC. This translates into CATSGQGARNEQFF.

This chain links TRBV3-1 with TRBJ2-3; TRBD2 matches at 7 bases. This CDR3 spans 14 amino acids. Germline V gene sequence: CDR1 LGHDT, CDR2 YNNKEL (reference sequence). The trim removed 2 bases at V and 6 bases at J, leaving 5 bases unmatched. DNA of the CDR3: TGTGCCAGCAGCCAAATAAGGGGAGGGGATACGCAGTATTTT. Its translation: CASSQIRGGDTQYF.

The chain links TRBV29-1 to TRBJ2-5; maybe TRBD2 (6 bases). Germline V gene sequence: CDR1 SQVTM, CDR2 ANQGSEA. The CDR3 sequence is 14 residues long. Trimming cost V 4 bases and J 2 bases, with 14 bases left between them. The CDR3 spells CSVGVAARQETQYF. As DNA, the CDR3 is TGCAGCGTTGGAGTAGCGGCCAGACAAGAGACCCAGTACTTC.

This chain uses TRBV13 with TRBJ1-1; 7 bases fit TRBD1. This CDR3 has 15 residues. The germline V gene encodes CDR1 PRHDT and CDR2 FYEKMQ (reference sequence). V lost 4 bases to trimming and J lost 3 bases; unmatched junction nucleotides: 8. The CDR3 sequence is CASSSRGHGDTEAFF. For the CDR3, the DNA is TGTGCCAGCAGCTCAAGGGGGCATGGGGACACTGAAGCTTTCTTT.

Note on this clonotype: A junction boundary mismatches the germline segment, possibly from a read error. V usage is TRBV7-2 and J usage is TRBJ2-3, with no clear D. There are 13 residues in the CDR3. Germline V gives CDR1 SGHTA, CDR2 FQGNSA. Here the CDR3 DNA reads TGTGCCATCACGCGACGGAGCACAGATACGAAGTATTTT. This encodes CAITRRSTDTKYF.

The chain couples TRBV6-2 or TRBV6-3 to TRBJ1-1; tentatively, D is TRBD1 (6 bases). Between the trimmed V and J ends, which lost 7 bases and 5 bases, there was a span of 17 bases. The CDR3 length is 14 residues. The germline V gene encodes CDR1 MNHEY and CDR2 SVGEGT. The CDR3 DNA sequence: TGTGCCAGCACCTATCCGGGACATGGGACTGAAGCTTTCTTT. Protein: CASTYPGHGTEAFF.

The chain is built from TRBV6-5 and TRBJ2-7; D may be TRBD2 (6 bases). V shed 4 bases and J shed 7 bases, with 17 bases lying between them. Germline V gene sequence: CDR1 MNHEY, CDR2 SVGAGI. The CDR3 spans 14 residues. The CDR3 region is CASSSGEMSLEQYF. CDR3 DNA: TGTGCCAGCAGTTCGGGGGAGATGTCGTTAGAGCAGTACTTC.

This rearrangement joins TRBV7-9 to TRBJ2-4; no firm D call. Germline CDR1 reads SEHNR; CDR2 reads FQNEAQ (reference sequence). This CDR3 comprises 15 residues. The germline V and J ends were trimmed by 5 bases and 0 bases, with 11 bases remaining between them. CDR3 sequence (DNA): TGTGCCAGCAGCCACCTTACAGAAGCCAAAAACATTCAGTACTTC. Its translation is CASSHLTEAKNIQYF.